This TCR beta chain was recorded in a study of T cell responses to AZD1222 COVID-19 vaccine. The V end was cut by 0 bases, the J end by 7 bases, with 3 bases between. CDR1 MGHDK and CDR2 SYGVNS come from the germline V gene. The CDR3 is made up of 11 amino acids. Findings and caveats of the study: Unmutated regions of variants are reportedly targeted by nearly half of spike-specific TCRs.

Profiled with immunoSEQ multiplex PCR; TCRdb holds only in-frame clones, not every one. The table shows approximately 90,000 clones, with just over 85% occurring only once. This clone was recorded at least ten times. No antigen is known for it. This sequence was found in an adult in good health. V is TRBV25-1 and J is TRBJ2-5, with D unresolved. The specimen was peripheral blood, collected on day 0 of AZD1222 vaccination. The CDR3 bases are TGTGCCAGCAGTGAATATGGGACCCAGTACTTC. This sequence encodes CASSEYGTQYF.